This T cell receptor (beta chain) was sequenced during a study of T cell responses to AZD1222 COVID-19 vaccine. Study findings and constraints: Donors, mostly white British, included more females; clonal diversity was possibly underestimated. Baseline testing showed seropositivity in only five or six AZD1222 recipients. Sampling that yielded the repertoires occurred only after the peak T cell response. Spike-specific TCR breadth and depth went up after people got two AZD1222 doses.

As to this clone: What it recognizes is unknown.

This CDR3 has 13 residues. Trimming cost V 7 bases and J 5 bases, with 12 bases left between them. The germline V gene encodes CDR1 MDHEN and CDR2 SYDVKM. Sequencing used immunoSEQ multiplex PCR; TCRdb keeps in-frame clones, though not all of them. The data contain under 95,000 clones, roughly 89% of them seen just once; the ten biggest clones take up less than 2.5%. The clonotype originates from an adult in good health. The sample consisted of peripheral blood, taken on day 0 of AZD1222 vaccination. The chain employs TRBV28 and TRBJ1-5; perhaps TRBD1 as D (6 bases). CDR3 coding DNA: TGTGCCAGCACTACTAACAGGGATCAGCCCCAGCATTTT. Protein product: CASTTNRDQPQHF.